This T cell receptor (beta chain) emerged from a study of response to subunit inactivated influenza vaccine. Germline values: CDR1 SGHRS, CDR2 YFSETQ. This CDR3 is 15 amino acids long. V shed 4 bases, J shed 10 bases, and the junction held 11 bases outside the gene matches. TCRdb passed the RT-PCR reads through MiXCR, listing each CDR3 protein once. The sample holds 860,000 or so distinct CDR3 sequences, roughly 20% seen once. Only a few counts were recorded for this clonotype. The TCR comes from a man aged 50-60 years who received an inactivated influenza vaccine. Sequenced here: PBMCs from blood, sampled about 5 days after vaccination. The chain employs TRBV5-1 and TRBJ1-4; 9 nucleotides agree with TRBD1. The CDR3 sequence: CASSDPGQGFGKLFF. The CDR3 region has the DNA TGCGCCAGCAGCGACCCGGGACAGGGTTTTGGAAAACTGTTTTTT. Full variable domain (missing parts from reference TRBV5-1 and TRBJ1-4): KAGVTQTPRYLIKTRGQQVTLSCSPISGHRSVSWYQQTPGQGLQFLFEYFSETQRNKGNFPGRFSGRQFSNSRSEMNVSTLELGDSALYLCASSDPGQGFGKLFFGSGTQLSVL.